This TCR beta chain was recorded in a study of blood T cell repertoires in COVID-19 (dated by TCRdb to about 2020). Notes on the research overall: Collaborator samples came from the United States, Italy and Spain and covered acute and convalescent phases of COVID-19. The prospective study material was composed of cDNA or gDNA derived from T cells, B-cell-depleted T cells, or PBMCs. The dataset comprised deeply sampled blood TCRbeta repertoires from subjects exposed to, actively infected with, or recovered from COVID-19. The repertoires were released in a freely available public database intended as a resource for research on the immune response to SARS-CoV-2. The samples were drawn from the first 160 participants of the ongoing ImmuneRACE study and from about 1,200 subjects provided by 6 global collaborators. A de-identified subject ID, COVID-19 status, age in years and sex were almost always included in the sample metadata. HLA class I and class II types, where available, came from metadata supplied by the sample provider rather than from assay-based typing.

Participants in the prospective study were aged roughly 18 to 89 years, lived in 20 to 30 United States geographic areas, and enrolled through a virtual design. In the prospective study, cohorts were assigned on the basis of participant-reported clinical history obtained from a screening survey and a study questionnaire. ImmuneRACE Cohort 3 recovered participants were defined by two consecutive negative NP/OP PCR tests, healthcare professional clearance, or symptom resolution. Mobile phlebotomists in the prospective study collected whole blood, serum and a nasopharyngeal or oropharyngeal swab from every participant. Participants in the prospective study had the option to provide additional blood draws and questionnaires over a 2-month period. Blood samples from the prospective study were shipped frozen or at room temperature prior to DNA extraction. TCRbeta CDR3 regions were amplified from genomic DNA by means of the immunoSEQ Assay, a bias-controlled multiplex PCR. In the source study's methods: The number of nucleated cells in each sample was estimated from the amplification of reference gene primers within the assay. To quantify the absolute abundance of each unique TCRbeta CDR3 rearrangement, sequence reads were collapsed and filtered. For each sample, productive Simpson clonality was calculated as the square root of Simpson's diversity index across productive rearrangements. In TCRdb, the immuneACCESS table is reduced to in-frame sequences with V and J assigned. These tables do not hold every clone; where another copy was compared, an unresolved V gene accounts for under half, and the others remain unexplained. V, J and clone size are those of that table, while D and trimming were read from the DNA. The sample includes around 200,000 clones, with about 85% observed a single time. The ten largest clones add up to over 15% of the sample.

The paper as a whole reports these results and caveats: Clinical and demographic metadata were provided uncurated, with the amount varying by source and participant.

CDR1 and CDR2 are drawn from the germline V gene: SNHLY, FYNNEI. Reading from cysteine to phenylalanine, the CDR3 counts 14 amino acids. CDR3 DNA is the only sequence kept; it has 42 bases, read in frame from the first base. After removal of 6 bases from V and 8 bases from J, the junction retains 8 bases not matched to a gene. Worth noting for this clone: Its antigen has not been determined. The sample holds no much larger clone one base away, and base qualities are not on file.

This TCR was sampled from a middle-aged man who had recovered from COVID-19. The chain employs TRBV2 and TRBJ1-4; 8 central nucleotides agree with TRBD1. The sample taken for sequencing was PBMCs or T cells enriched from blood (not recorded which). The CDR3 protein sequence reads: CASRKDRVGEKLFF. The DNA sequence is given as TGTGCCAGCAGGAAGGACAGGGTGGGCGAAAAACTGTTTTTT.